The clone carrying this TCR beta chain has a count of ten or more. The antigen is unknown. The entry originates in a study of response to subunit inactivated influenza vaccine. From the RT-PCR reads, TCRdb called clonotypes with MiXCR, one entry per CDR3 protein. The sample lists about 540,000 distinct CDR3 sequences; roughly a quarter were seen once. After removal of 2 bases from V and 2 bases from J, the junction contained 2 bases not matched to a gene. Germline V CDR1 and CDR2: ENHRY, SYGVKD. This CDR3 spans 16 amino acids. Points from the study as a whole: New T cells are recruited in small numbers by each seasonal influenza vaccination, according to the authors' suggestion.

The same sample was also used in a study of T cells expressing NK-cell markers. In that study: 5'RACE template switching built TCR beta cDNA with unique molecular identifiers. Among eight sequenced donors, seven carried HCMV seropositivity while one was seronegative.

Sequences were derived from CD4+ T cells sorted from PBMCs, sampled about 12 days after vaccination. This chain links TRBV10-3 with TRBJ2-1; 11 nucleotides match TRBD2. This TCR derives from a man aged 50-60 years who received an inactivated influenza vaccine. The CDR3 region is CAISEVTSGTYNEQFF. In DNA form, the CDR3 reads TGTGCCATCAGTGAGGTGACTAGCGGGACCTACAATGAGCAGTTCTTC.